The 18 T cell receptor beta chains below all came from one sample that was sequenced in a study of human T cells and chemical hapten exposure. TCRdb called the RACE reads again in MiXCR, with one record for every CDR3 protein. The sample contains about 80,000 distinct CDR3 sequences, approximately 14% of which appear only once. As to time point: pre-sensitization, week 0. This sample's treatment: therapeutic diphenylcyclopropenone sensitization with weekly scalp DPC. Sequenced material: whole blood, taken in connection with sensitization to the hapten diphenylcyclopropenone (DPC). These receptors were obtained from a woman between 45 and 65 years old with alopecia areata. Some clones in this sample may be carry-over from other donors' samples.

The gene calls are TRBV30 and TRBJ2-5; 12 bases match TRBD2. Trimming removed 2 bases from V and 1 base from J; junction bases left unmatched: 5. The germline V gene has CDR1 GTSNPN and CDR2 SVGIG (reference sequence). CDR3 length: 16 residues. Here the CDR3 DNA reads TGTGCCTGGAGTTTCGGACTAGCGGGGCCCCAAGAGACCCAGTACTTC. Its translation is CAWSFGLAGPQETQYF.

This clonotype was observed at least ten times. This chain links TRBV12-3 or TRBV12-4 with TRBJ2-1; D ambiguous. The V end lost 6 bases, the J end lost 6 bases, and 15 bases lay between the germline ends. This CDR3 contains 14 residues. This chain's CDR3 is CASSSSPQFNEQFF. The CDR3 DNA follows: TGTGCCAGCAGCTCATCTCCTCAGTTCAATGAGCAGTTCTTC.

The rearrangement uses TRBV9 and TRBJ2-1, with a weak D call TRBD2 (6 bases). This CDR3 comprises 14 residues. Germline CDR1 SGDLS, CDR2 YYNGEE. With 4 bases removed from V and 7 bases from J, the gap between germline ends came to 15 bases. The CDR3 here is CASSTRWEVNEQFF. DNA of the CDR3: TGTGCCAGCAGCACCCGATGGGAGGTGAATGAGCAGTTCTTC. The whole variable domain, remainder taken from reference TRBV9 and TRBJ2-1, is DSGVTQTPKHLITATGQRVTLRCSPRSGDLSVYWYQQSLDQGLQFLIQYYNGEERAKGNILERFSAQQFPDLHSELNLSSLELGDSALYFCASSTRWEVNEQFFGPGTRLTVL.

J is TRBJ2-1 and V is TRBV12-3 or TRBV12-4; weak D call: TRBD2 (6 bases). This CDR3 region has 14 residues. Trimming removed 3 bases from V and 8 bases from J, with 14 bases in between. CDR3 sequence (DNA): TGTGCCAGCAGTTTGGGGATGACTAGGGATGAGCAGTTCTTC. Translation: CASSLGMTRDEQFF.

This clonotype occurred a few times. CDR3 sequence (DNA): TGTGCCAGCAGTTACCTTTCCACCTACGAGCAGTACTTC. This codes for CASSYLSTYEQYF. The chain is built from TRBV6-6 and TRBJ2-7, with D unclear. This CDR3 contains 13 residues. Germline CDR1 is MNHNY and CDR2 is SVGAGI (reference sequence). V was shortened by 2 bases and J by 2 bases, with 7 bases between the two germline ends.

There are many counts of this clonotype. The CDR3 sequence: CASSELSSRDEQFF. The DNA of the CDR3 is TGTGCCAGCTCAGAACTTAGCAGTAGGGATGAGCAGTTCTTC. The chain couples TRBV18 to TRBJ2-1; D is undetermined. Germline CDR1 is KGHSH and CDR2 is LQKENI. Trimming cost V 5 bases and J 8 bases, with 16 bases left between them. The CDR3 has 14 residues.

There are many counts of this clonotype. The chain has TRBV18 and TRBJ1-1; D is unresolved. The CDR3 sequence is 12 residues long. Trimming took off 3 bases at V and 1 base at J, with 3 bases between the two ends. In germline, CDR1 is KGHSH, CDR2 LQKENI. CDR3 DNA sequence: TGTGCCAGCTCACCGGCGAACACTGAAGCTTTCTTT. This translates into CASSPANTEAFF.

This clonotype came up many times. CDR3 protein: CASSDDRGSETQYF. CDR3 DNA: TGTGCCAGCAGCGATGACAGGGGTTCGGAGACCCAGTACTTC. V usage is TRBV3-1 and J usage is TRBJ2-5; 8 bases match TRBD1. This CDR3 has 14 residues. CDR1 is LGHDT, CDR2 YNNKEL, per germline (reference sequence). Trimming cost V 5 bases and J 5 bases; bases outside gene matches: 7.

This clonotype was found once. Germline is not matched at one junction end, which may reflect a read error. The V gene is TRBV20-1, the J gene TRBJ1-2, with D possibly being TRBD1 (5 bases). The CDR3 runs 13 residues. The germline V gene encodes CDR1 DFQATT and CDR2 SNEGSKA (reference sequence). The CDR3 DNA sequence: TGCAGTGCTAGAGGGGGCAGGACTGTACCCTACTCCTTC. Translating it yields CSARGGRTVPYSF.

The sample holds many counts of this clonotype. The chain joins TRBV20-1 to TRBJ1-4; 8 bases align to TRBD1. Germline V gives CDR1 DFQATT, CDR2 SNEGSKA (reference sequence). The CDR3 is made up of 13 amino acids. V dropped 6 bases and J dropped 7; count of bases not matched to a gene: 7. The CDR3 sequence is CSAHGQGVEKLFF. CDR3 DNA: TGCAGTGCCCACGGACAGGGTGTTGAAAAACTGTTTTTT.

Only a few counts were recorded for this clonotype. The chain joins TRBV28 to TRBJ1-4; maybe TRBD1 (5 bases). CDR3 length: 15 residues. Trimming cost V 11 bases and J 0 bases, with 16 bases left between them. Germline V gene sequence: CDR1 MDHEN, CDR2 SYDVKM. In DNA, the CDR3 is TGTGCCGGGGGGGGAAGCCTTGCAACTAATGAAAAACTGTTTTTT. Protein: CAGGGSLATNEKLFF.

This clonotype was seen a few times. The chain employs TRBV29-1 and TRBJ1-6; D is ambiguous. This CDR3 is 13 amino acids long. Per the germline V gene, CDR1 is SQVTM and CDR2 is ANQGSEA. The V gene lost 5 bases and the J gene lost 5 bases, with 10 bases spanning the gap. DNA for the CDR3: TGCAGCGTTCGAATGGCAGATAATTCACCCCTCCACTTT. It specifies CSVRMADNSPLHF.

The chain uses TRBV5-4 and TRBJ2-3, with TRBD2 matching 15 bases. CDR1 SGHNT and CDR2 YYREEE come from the germline V gene (reference sequence). J lost 9 bases, V lost 4 bases, and 6 bases had no gene match. The CDR3 is 15 residues long. The CDR3 nucleotides are TGTGCCAGCAGCGTAACCGGGACTAGCGGGAGGACGCAGTATTTT. This encodes CASSVTGTSGRTQYF.

This clonotype was picked up a small number of times. The V and J genes are TRBV7-9 and TRBJ1-4; D is ambiguous. The CDR3 sequence is 12 residues long. The germline V gene encodes CDR1 SEHNR and CDR2 FQNEAQ (reference sequence). Trimming shortened V by 1 base and J by 6 bases, and 3 bases separated the two germline ends. CDR3 in amino acids: CASSLGDEKLFF. CDR3 nucleotides: TGTGCCAGCAGCTTAGGGGATGAAAAACTGTTTTTT.

The chain has TRBV29-1 and TRBJ2-5; 10 bases fit TRBD1. Germline V gives CDR1 SQVTM, CDR2 ANQGSEA. The CDR3 sequence is 12 residues long. CDR3 region: CSKTGGTETQYF. For the CDR3, the DNA is TGCAGTAAGACAGGGGGCACAGAGACCCAGTACTTC.

The rearrangement uses TRBV4-3 and TRBJ2-6; D is perhaps TRBD2 (6 bases). Germline V gene data show CDR1 as LGHNA and CDR2 as YSLEER. Trimming shortened V by 4 bases and J by 0 bases, and 16 bases separated the two germline ends. The CDR3 consists of 18 residues. The CDR3 sequence is CASSPHGGFPSGANVLTF. In nucleotides, the CDR3 is TGCGCCAGCAGCCCCCACGGGGGATTCCCCTCTGGGGCCAACGTCCTGACTTTC.

This chain connects TRBV5-1 to TRBJ2-3; 7 nucleotides agree with TRBD1. V was pared by 6 bases and J by 2 bases, with 3 bases of the junction left unmatched. This CDR3 is built from 13 residues. Germline V gene sequence: CDR1 SGHRS, CDR2 YFSETQ. CDR3 region: CASNDRVTDTQYF. The CDR3 DNA sequence: TGCGCCAGCAACGACAGGGTCACAGATACGCAGTATTTT.

V is TRBV7-2 and J is TRBJ1-5; TRBD1 matches at 7 bases. J was trimmed by 0 bases and V by 4 bases; bases with no gene match: 9. The length of the CDR3 is 17 residues. Germline CDR1 and CDR2: SGHTA and FQGNSA. CDR3 sequence reads: CASSSAPGQYSNQPQHF. DNA for the CDR3: TGTGCCAGCAGCTCGGCCCCGGGACAGTATAGCAATCAGCCCCAGCATTTT.